The clone carrying this T cell receptor beta chain was found once. Enrollment of patients from Seattle took place during active infection, with longitudinal follow-up. Authors' data handling: The authors estimated nucleated cell counts from reference gene primer amplification. Profiling relied on immunoSEQ multiplex PCR, and the TCRdb table lists in-frame clones only, not all of them. The V and J calls and clone size are taken from that table; D and trimming were inferred from the DNA. The table includes about 190,000 clones, approximately 90% detected once. This sample is drawn from a study of blood T cell repertoires in COVID-19. Across the whole study: Samples came from the United States, Italy and Spain, spanning acute and convalescent COVID-19.

The V end lost 3 bases, the J end lost 10 bases, and 19 bases lay between the germline ends. The CDR3 consists of 15 residues. CDR1 is KGHSH, CDR2 LQKENI, per germline. This clonotype was sampled from a woman aged 70-85 years with COVID-19, enrolled during active disease. The chain couples TRBV18 to TRBJ1-5; the D is unclear. Sequencing was carried out using peripheral blood. The CDR3 DNA reads TGTGCCAGCTCACCTTCCGAGGGAGGGTTCTTACCCCAGCATTTT. Translating gives CASSPSEGGFLPQHF.